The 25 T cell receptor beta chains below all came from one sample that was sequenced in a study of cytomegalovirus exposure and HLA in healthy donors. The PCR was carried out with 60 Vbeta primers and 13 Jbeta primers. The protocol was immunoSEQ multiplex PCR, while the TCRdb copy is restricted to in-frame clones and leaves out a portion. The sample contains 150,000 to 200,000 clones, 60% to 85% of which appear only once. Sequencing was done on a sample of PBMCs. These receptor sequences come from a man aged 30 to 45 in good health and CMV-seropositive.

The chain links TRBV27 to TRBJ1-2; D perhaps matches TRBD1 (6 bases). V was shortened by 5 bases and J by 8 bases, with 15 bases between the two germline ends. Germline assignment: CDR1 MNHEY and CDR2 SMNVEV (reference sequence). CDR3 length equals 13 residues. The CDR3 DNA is TGTGCCAGCAGTCTCAACAGGGTGGGGGGCTACACCTTC. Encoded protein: CASSLNRVGGYTF.

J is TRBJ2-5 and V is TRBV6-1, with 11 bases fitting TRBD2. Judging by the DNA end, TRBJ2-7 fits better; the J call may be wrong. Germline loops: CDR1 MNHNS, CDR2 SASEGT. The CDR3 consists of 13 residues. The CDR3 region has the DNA TGTGCCACATTACTAGCGGGAGCCTACGAGCAGTACTTC. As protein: CATLLAGAYEQYF.

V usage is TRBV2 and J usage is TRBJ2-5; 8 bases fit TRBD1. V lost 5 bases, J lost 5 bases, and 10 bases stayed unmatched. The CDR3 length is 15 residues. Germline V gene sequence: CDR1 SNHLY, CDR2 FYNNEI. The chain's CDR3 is CASSLDRASGETQYF. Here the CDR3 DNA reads TGTGCCAGCAGTTTGGACAGGGCAAGCGGCGAGACCCAGTACTTC.

In DNA form, the CDR3 reads TGTGCCAGCAGTTTCTTAACAGGAGTCTCTGGAAACACCATATATTTT. This codes for CASSFLTGVSGNTIYF. The rearrangement joins TRBV6-5 to TRBJ1-3; D perhaps matches TRBD1 (5 bases). CDR1 and CDR2 (germline): MNHEY, SVGAGI. Trimming took 4 bases from V and 0 from J, leaving 13 bases between them. This CDR3 has 16 residues.

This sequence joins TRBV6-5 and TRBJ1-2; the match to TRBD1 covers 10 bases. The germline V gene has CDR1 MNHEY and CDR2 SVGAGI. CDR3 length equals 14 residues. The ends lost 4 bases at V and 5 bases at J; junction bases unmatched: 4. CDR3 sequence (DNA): TGTGCCAGCAGTTTAGGGACAGGGGTTTATGGCTACACCTTC. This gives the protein CASSLGTGVYGYTF.

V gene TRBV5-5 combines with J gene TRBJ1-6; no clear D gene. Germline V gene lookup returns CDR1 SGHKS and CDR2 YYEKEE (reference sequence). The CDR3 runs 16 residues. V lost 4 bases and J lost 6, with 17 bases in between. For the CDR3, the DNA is TGTGCCAGCAGCCCCCTTTTGACAAGTTCTAATTCACCCCTCCACTTT. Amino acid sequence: CASSPLLTSSNSPLHF.

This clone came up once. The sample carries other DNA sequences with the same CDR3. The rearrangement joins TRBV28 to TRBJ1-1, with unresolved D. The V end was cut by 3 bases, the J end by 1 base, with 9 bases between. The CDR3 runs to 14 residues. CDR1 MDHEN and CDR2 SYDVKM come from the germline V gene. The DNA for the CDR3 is TGTGCCAGCAGTTTCTGGCGGGAGAACACTGAAGCTTTCTTT. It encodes CASSFWRENTEAFF. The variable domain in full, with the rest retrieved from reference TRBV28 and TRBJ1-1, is DVKVTQSSRYLVKRTGEKVFLECVQDMDHENMFWYRQDPGLGLRLIYFSYDVKMKEKGDIPEGYSVSREKKERFSLILESASTNQTSMYLCASSFWRENTEAFFGQGTRLTVV.

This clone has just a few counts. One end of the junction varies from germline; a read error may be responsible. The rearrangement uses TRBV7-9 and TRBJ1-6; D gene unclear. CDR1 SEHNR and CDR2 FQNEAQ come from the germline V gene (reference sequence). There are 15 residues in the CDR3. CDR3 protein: CSSSLATGYNSPLHF. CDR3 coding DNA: TGTTCCAGCAGCTTAGCGACGGGTTATAATTCACCCCTCCACTTT. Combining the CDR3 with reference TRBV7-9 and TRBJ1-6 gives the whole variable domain DTGVSQNPRHKITKRGQNVTFRCDPISEHNRLYWYRQTLGQGPEFLTYFQNEAQLEKSRLLSDRFSAERPKGSFSTLEIQRTEQGDSAMYLCSSSLATGYNSPLHFGNGTRLTVT.

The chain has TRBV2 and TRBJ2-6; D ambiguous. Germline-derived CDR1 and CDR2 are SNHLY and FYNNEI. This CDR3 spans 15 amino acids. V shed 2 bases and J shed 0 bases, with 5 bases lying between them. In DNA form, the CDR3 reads TGTGCCAGCAGTGAACAGTCCTCTGGGGCCAACGTCCTGACTTTC. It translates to CASSEQSSGANVLTF.

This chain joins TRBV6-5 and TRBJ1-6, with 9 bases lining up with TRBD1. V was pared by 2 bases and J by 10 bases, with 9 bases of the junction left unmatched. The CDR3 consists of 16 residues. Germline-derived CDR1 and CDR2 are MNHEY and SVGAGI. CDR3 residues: CASSYARQGEKSPLHF. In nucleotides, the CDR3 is TGTGCCAGCAGTTACGCCCGACAGGGGGAAAAGTCACCCCTCCACTTT.

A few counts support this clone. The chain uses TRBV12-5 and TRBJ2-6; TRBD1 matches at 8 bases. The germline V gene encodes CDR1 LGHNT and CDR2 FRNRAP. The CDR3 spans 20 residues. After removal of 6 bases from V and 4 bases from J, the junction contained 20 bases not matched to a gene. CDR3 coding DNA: TGTGCTAGTGGCTCCTCCCATCAGGGGGCCACTTATTCAGGGGCCAACGTCCTGACTTTC. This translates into CASGSSHQGATYSGANVLTF.

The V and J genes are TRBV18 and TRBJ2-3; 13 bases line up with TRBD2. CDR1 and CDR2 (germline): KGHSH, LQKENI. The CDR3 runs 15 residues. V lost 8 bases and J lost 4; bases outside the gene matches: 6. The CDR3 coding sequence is TGTGCCAGCCCACTAGCGGGGGGGCCTGCAGATACGCAGTATTTT. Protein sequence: CASPLAGGPADTQYF. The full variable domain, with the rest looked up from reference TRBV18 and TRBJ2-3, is NAGVMQNPRHLVRRRGQEARLRCSPMKGHSHVYWYRQLPEEGLKFMVYLQKENIIDESGMPKERFSAEFPKEGPSILRIQQVVRGDSAAYFCASPLAGGPADTQYFGPGTRLTVL.

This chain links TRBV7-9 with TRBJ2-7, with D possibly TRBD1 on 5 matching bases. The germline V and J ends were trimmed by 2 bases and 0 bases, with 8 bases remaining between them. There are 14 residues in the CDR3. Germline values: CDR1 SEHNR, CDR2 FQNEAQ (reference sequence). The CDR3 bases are TGTGCCAGCAGCTTATATCAGGGCTCCTACGAGCAGTACTTC. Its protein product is CASSLYQGSYEQYF. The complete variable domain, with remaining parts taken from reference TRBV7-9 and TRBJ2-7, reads DTGVSQNPRHKITKRGQNVTFRCDPISEHNRLYWYRQTLGQGPEFLTYFQNEAQLEKSRLLSDRFSAERPKGSFSTLEIQRTEQGDSAMYLCASSLYQGSYEQYFGPGTRLTVT.

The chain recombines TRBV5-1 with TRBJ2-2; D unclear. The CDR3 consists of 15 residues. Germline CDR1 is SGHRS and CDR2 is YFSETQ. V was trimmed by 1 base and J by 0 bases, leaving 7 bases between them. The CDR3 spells CASSLFQTNTGELFF. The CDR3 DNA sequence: TGCGCCAGCAGCTTGTTCCAAACGAACACCGGGGAGCTGTTTTTT.

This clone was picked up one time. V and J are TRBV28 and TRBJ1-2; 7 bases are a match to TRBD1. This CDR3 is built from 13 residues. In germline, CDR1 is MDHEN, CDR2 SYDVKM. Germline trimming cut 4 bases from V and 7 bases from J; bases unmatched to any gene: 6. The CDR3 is CASSSGQRSGYTF. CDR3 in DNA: TGTGCCAGCAGTTCGGGACAGAGGTCTGGCTACACCTTC.

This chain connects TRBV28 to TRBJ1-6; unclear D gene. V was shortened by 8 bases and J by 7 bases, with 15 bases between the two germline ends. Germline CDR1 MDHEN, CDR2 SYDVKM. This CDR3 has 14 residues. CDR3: CASSSLQWNSPLHF. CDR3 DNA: TGTGCCAGCTCCTCATTACAATGGAATTCACCCCTCCACTTT.

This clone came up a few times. The CDR3, as DNA: TGTGCCAGCACCCTCCCGGGAGATTATGGCTACACCTTC. Translated: CASTLPGDYGYTF. The gene calls are TRBV28 and TRBJ1-2; D is ambiguous. The germline V gene has CDR1 MDHEN and CDR2 SYDVKM. The CDR3 sequence is 13 residues long. Deletions cut 7 bases from V and 5 bases from J, with 14 bases between.

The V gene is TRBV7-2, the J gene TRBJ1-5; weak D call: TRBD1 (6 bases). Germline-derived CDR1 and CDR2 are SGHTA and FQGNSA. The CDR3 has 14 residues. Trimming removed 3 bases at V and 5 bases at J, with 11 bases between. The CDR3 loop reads CASSFLGGHQPQHF. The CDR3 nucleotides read TGTGCCAGCAGCTTCTTGGGGGGGCATCAGCCCCAGCATTTT.

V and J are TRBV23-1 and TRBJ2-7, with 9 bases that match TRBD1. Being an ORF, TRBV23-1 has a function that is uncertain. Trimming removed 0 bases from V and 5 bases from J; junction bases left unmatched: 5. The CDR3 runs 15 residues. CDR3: CASSQSRDRVHEQYF. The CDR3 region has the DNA TGCGCCAGCAGTCAATCGCGGGACAGGGTCCACGAGCAGTACTTC.

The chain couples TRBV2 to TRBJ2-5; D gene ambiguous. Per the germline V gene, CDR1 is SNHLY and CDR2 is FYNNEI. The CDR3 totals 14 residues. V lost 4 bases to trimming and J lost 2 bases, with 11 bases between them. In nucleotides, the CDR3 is TGTGCCAGCAGTGTAGACTGGAGACAAGAGACCCAGTACTTC. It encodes CASSVDWRQETQYF.

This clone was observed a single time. The CDR3 nucleotides are TGTGCCAGCAGCTTAGCCGCGGGGGCCTCCACCGGGGAGCTGTTTTTT. Encoded protein: CASSLAAGASTGELFF. This rearrangement joins TRBV11-2 to TRBJ2-2, with D possibly being TRBD2 (7 bases). Trimming cost V 1 base and J 4 bases, with 13 bases left between them. Germline lookup yields CDR1 SGHAT and CDR2 FQNNGV. This CDR3 contains 16 residues.

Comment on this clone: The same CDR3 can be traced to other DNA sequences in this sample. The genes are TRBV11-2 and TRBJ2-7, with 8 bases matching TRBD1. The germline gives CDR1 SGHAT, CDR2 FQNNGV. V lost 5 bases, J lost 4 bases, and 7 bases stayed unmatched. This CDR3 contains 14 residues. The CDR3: CASSPRTGSYEQYF. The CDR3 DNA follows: TGTGCCAGCAGCCCTAGGACAGGGTCATACGAGCAGTACTTC.

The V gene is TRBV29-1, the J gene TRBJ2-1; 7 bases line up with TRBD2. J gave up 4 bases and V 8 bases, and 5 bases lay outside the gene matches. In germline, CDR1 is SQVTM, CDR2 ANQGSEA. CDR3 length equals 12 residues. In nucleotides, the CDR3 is TGCAGCCTCGGGACTACGTACAATGAGCAGTTCTTC. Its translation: CSLGTTYNEQFF.

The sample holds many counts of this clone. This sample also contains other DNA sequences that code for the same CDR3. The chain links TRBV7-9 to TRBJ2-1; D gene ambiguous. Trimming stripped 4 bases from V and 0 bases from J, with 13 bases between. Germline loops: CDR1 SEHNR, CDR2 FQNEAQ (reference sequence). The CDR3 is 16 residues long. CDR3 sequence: CASSSAGADSYNEQFF. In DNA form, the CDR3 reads TGTGCCAGCAGCTCCGCCGGCGCGGACTCCTACAATGAGCAGTTCTTC.

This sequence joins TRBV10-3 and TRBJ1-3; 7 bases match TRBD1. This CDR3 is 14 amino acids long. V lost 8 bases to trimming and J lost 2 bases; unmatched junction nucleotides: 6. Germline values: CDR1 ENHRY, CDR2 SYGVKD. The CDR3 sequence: CAILGTATGNTIYF. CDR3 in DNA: TGTGCCATCTTGGGGACAGCAACTGGAAACACCATATATTTT.